This T cell receptor beta chain is from a study of naive and memory T cell subsets. Study-wide results and limits: Naive and memory repertoire findings lacked a ground truth for validation. Naive repertoires, especially CD8, held a few larger clonotypes, possibly memory cells re-expressing CD45RA.

Two oligonucleotides, mixed equimolar, formed the beta constant-region primer covering TRBC1 and TRBC2. The ligated cDNA underwent four PCR rounds using SP2 and nested alpha and beta constant-region primers. TCRdb independently ran MiXCR on the UMI-ligation and nested PCR reads; one entry per CDR3 protein. The sample holds about 99,000 distinct CDR3 sequences, 13% to 15% seen once. Germline CDR1 reads SQVTM; CDR2 reads ANQGSEA. The trim removed 6 bases at V and 2 bases at J, leaving 7 bases unmatched. The CDR3 is 14 residues long. This clonotype was counted at least ten times. Antigen unknown. V is TRBV29-1 and J is TRBJ2-7; 10 nucleotides align to TRBD2. The clonotype originates from a human donor in good health. Sequencing input: naive CD8+ T cells from blood. The CDR3 sequence is CSVGSGRKTYEQYF. CDR3 nucleotide sequence: TGCAGCGTGGGTAGCGGGAGGAAGACCTACGAGCAGTACTTC.